Sequencing of this T cell receptor beta chain was carried out in a study of OX40 agonist ivuxolimab in advanced cancers. The V gene's germline CDR1 is SGHRS and CDR2 YFSETQ. This CDR3 has 12 residues. V gave up 2 bases and J gave up 6 bases, with 7 bases separating them. Using immunoSEQ multiplex PCR, the repertoire was profiled, and TCRdb retains in-frame clones only, with some absent. Here the sample spans approximately 60,000 clones, about 90% being singletons. The origin of this receptor is an adult with an advanced solid tumor such as melanoma, head and neck, liver or kidney cancer. The V gene is TRBV5-1, the J gene TRBJ2-3; D might be TRBD2 (5 bases). Sequenced material: CD4+ or CD8+ T cells sorted from blood, taken in a trial of the OX40 agonist ivuxolimab. This CDR3 is CASSFSGDTQYF. The CDR3 DNA reads TGCGCCAGCAGCTTCTCGGGGGATACGCAGTATTTT.